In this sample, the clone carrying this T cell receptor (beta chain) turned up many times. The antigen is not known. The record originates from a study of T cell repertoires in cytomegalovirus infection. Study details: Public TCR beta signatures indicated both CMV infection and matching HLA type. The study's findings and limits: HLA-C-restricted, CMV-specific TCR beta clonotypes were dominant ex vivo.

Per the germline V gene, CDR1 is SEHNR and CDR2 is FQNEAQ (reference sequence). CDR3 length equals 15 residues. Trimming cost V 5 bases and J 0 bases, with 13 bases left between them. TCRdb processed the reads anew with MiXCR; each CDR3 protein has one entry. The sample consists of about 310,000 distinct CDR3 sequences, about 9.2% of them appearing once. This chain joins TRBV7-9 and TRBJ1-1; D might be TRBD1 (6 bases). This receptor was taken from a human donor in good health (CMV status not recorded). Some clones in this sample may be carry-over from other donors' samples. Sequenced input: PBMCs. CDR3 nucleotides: TGTGCCAGCAGCACAGGGCAGTCCATGAACACTGAAGCTTTCTTT. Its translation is CASSTGQSMNTEAFF.